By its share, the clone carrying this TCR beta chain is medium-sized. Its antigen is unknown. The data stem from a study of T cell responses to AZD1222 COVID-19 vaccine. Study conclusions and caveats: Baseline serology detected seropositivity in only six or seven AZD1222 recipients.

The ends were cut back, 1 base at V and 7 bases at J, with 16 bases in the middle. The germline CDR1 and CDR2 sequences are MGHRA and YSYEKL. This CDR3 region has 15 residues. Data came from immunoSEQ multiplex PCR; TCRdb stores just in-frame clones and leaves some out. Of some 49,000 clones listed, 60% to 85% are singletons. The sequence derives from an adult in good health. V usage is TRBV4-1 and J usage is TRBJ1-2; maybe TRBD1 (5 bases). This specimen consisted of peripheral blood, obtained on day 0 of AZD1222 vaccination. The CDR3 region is CASSQVLGVTPGYTF. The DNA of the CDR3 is TGCGCCAGCAGCCAAGTTTTAGGGGTCACCCCTGGCTACACCTTC.